Below, 27 T cell receptor beta chains from the same sample are listed, as sequenced in a study of blood T cell repertoires in COVID-19. Assay: immunoSEQ multiplex PCR; the TCRdb copy retains only in-frame clones and omits some. The data hold 85,000 to 130,000 clones, with 91% observed a single time. Sequenced input: peripheral blood. Receptor source: a human donor in a cohort sampled during active COVID-19.

As DNA, the CDR3 is TGTGCCAGCAGCTTGGCGGGACAGGCGAACACCGGGGAGCTGTTTTTT. Translated, it gives CASSLAGQANTGELFF. The rearrangement links TRBV5-5 to TRBJ2-2; 8 nucleotides line up with TRBD1. V was pared by 0 bases and J by 0 bases, with 1 base of the junction left unmatched. The germline CDR1 and CDR2 sequences are SGHKS and YYEKEE (reference sequence). The CDR3 length is 16 residues.

The rearrangement links TRBV6-2 or TRBV6-3 to TRBJ1-2, with 7 bases that match TRBD1. J was trimmed by 13 bases and V by 7 bases; bases with no gene match: 12. The V gene's germline CDR1 is MNHEY and CDR2 SVGEGT. CDR3 size: 12 residues. The DNA of the CDR3 is TGTGCCAGCACCCCTCCACAGGGGATAGGCACCTTC. It codes for CASTPPQGIGTF.

This chain uses TRBV14 with TRBJ1-1; TRBD1 might be the D (5 bases). CDR1 and CDR2 from the germline V gene are SGHDN and FVKESK. V was shortened by 5 bases and J by 1 base, with 8 bases between the two germline ends. The length of the CDR3 is 13 residues. The CDR3 spells CASSGAANTEAFF. Written as DNA, the CDR3 is TGTGCCAGCAGCGGGGCGGCGAACACTGAAGCTTTCTTT.

The genes are TRBV28 and TRBJ1-3; D not resolved. CDR1 is MDHEN and CDR2 is SYDVKM in the germline V gene. V lost 3 bases to trimming and J lost 8 bases, with 11 bases between them. The CDR3 covers 13 residues. CDR3 sequence reads: CASSLSSGDTIYF. CDR3 bases: TGTGCCAGCAGTTTGTCATCCGGGGACACCATATATTTT.

The chain combines TRBV19 with TRBJ1-1; no firm D call. The length of the CDR3 is 14 residues. Germline CDR1 LNHDA, CDR2 SQIVND (reference sequence). Trimming stripped 3 bases from V and 0 bases from J, with 8 bases between. CDR3 protein: CASSIRQMNTEAFF. In DNA, the CDR3 is TGTGCCAGTAGTATCAGGCAAATGAACACTGAAGCTTTCTTT.

The V gene is TRBV5-5, the J gene TRBJ1-5, with D unclear. This CDR3 comprises 13 residues. Germline CDR1 reads SGHKS; CDR2 reads YYEKEE (reference sequence). Trimming took 7 bases from V and 7 from J, leaving 15 bases between them. The CDR3 region is CASSRVFGQPQHF. CDR3 nucleotides: TGTGCCAGCTCCCGGGTGTTCGGGCAGCCCCAGCATTTT.

The genes are TRBV3-1 (or the pseudogene TRBV3-2) and TRBJ2-3, with D possibly matching TRBD2 (5 bases). V lost 3 bases and J lost 6, with 7 bases in between. CDR3 length: 12 amino acids. CDR1 is LGHDT and CDR2 is YNNKEL in the germline V gene (reference sequence). CDR3 in DNA: TGTGCCAGCAGCCACGTAGCGGATACGCAGTATTTT. This encodes CASSHVADTQYF.

The V call is TRBV15, the J call TRBJ2-1; TRBD2 matches at 8 bases. Looked up from germline, CDR1 is LNHNV and CDR2 is YYDKDF (reference sequence). The CDR3 is 13 amino acids. The ends lost 6 bases at V and 7 bases at J; junction bases unmatched: 5. The CDR3 DNA reads TGTGCCACCAGACTTATAGCGGGAAATGAGCAGTTCTTC. As protein: CATRLIAGNEQFF.

The V call is TRBV3-1 (or the pseudogene TRBV3-2), the J call TRBJ2-5; tentatively, D is TRBD2 (7 bases). Germline V gene sequence: CDR1 LGHDT, CDR2 YNNKEL (reference sequence). Trimming cost V 1 base and J 2 bases, with 11 bases left between them. The CDR3 contains 15 residues. CDR3 sequence reads: CASSQGRGGQETQYF. The CDR3 DNA reads TGTGCCAGCAGCCAAGGGAGGGGGGGACAAGAGACCCAGTACTTC.

The V gene is TRBV30, the J gene TRBJ2-7; weak D call: TRBD2 (6 bases). Between the trimmed V and J ends, which lost 8 bases and 2 bases, there was a span of 19 bases. Per the germline V gene, CDR1 is GTSNPN and CDR2 is SVGIG (reference sequence). The CDR3 has 14 residues. CDR3 DNA: TGTGCCACGACGGGACTCTACTTAACCTACGAGCAGTACTTC. Translating gives CATTGLYLTYEQYF.

The chain is built from TRBV28 and TRBJ2-1; D gene ambiguous. From germline, CDR1 is MDHEN and CDR2 SYDVKM. This CDR3 is 15 amino acids long. V was trimmed by 5 bases and J by 8 bases, leaving 19 bases between them. The CDR3, as DNA: TGTGCCAGCAGTCCTCCGGGTCCCACCCGGGATGAGCAGTTCTTC. This codes for CASSPPGPTRDEQFF.

V is TRBV27 and J is TRBJ2-1; 7 positions agree with TRBD2. The germline gives CDR1 MNHEY, CDR2 SMNVEV (reference sequence). The CDR3 has 16 residues. Unmatched junction bases numbered 15, after V lost 5 bases and J lost 8 bases. CDR3 sequence reads: CASSVRTSEGPHEQFF. CDR3 in DNA: TGTGCCAGCAGTGTGCGAACTAGCGAAGGTCCCCATGAGCAGTTCTTC.

The chain uses TRBV3-1 (or the pseudogene TRBV3-2) and TRBJ1-6; D gene unclear. Germline assignment: CDR1 LGHDT and CDR2 YNNKEL (reference sequence). This CDR3 region has 14 residues. The V end was cut by 4 bases, the J end by 7 bases, with 11 bases between. The CDR3 reads CASSLATRNSPLHF. CDR3 nucleotides: TGTGCCAGCAGCCTCGCTACCAGGAATTCACCCCTCCACTTT.

This clone was observed once. This sequence joins TRBV10-3 and TRBJ1-6; D is ambiguous. Trimming took 6 bases from V and 7 from J, leaving 16 bases between them. This CDR3 has 15 residues. Per the germline V gene, CDR1 is ENHRY and CDR2 is SYGVKD. This CDR3 reads CAIRAPEVYNSPLHF. CDR3 coding DNA: TGTGCCATCAGGGCCCCGGAGGTGTACAATTCACCCCTCCACTTT.

The CDR3 DNA is TGCGCCAGCAGTAATGGGGGACAGGTAGCTTATGGCTACACCTTC. Translating gives CASSNGGQVAYGYTF. This chain joins TRBV5-1 and TRBJ1-2; 8 positions match TRBD1. CDR1 is SGHRS and CDR2 is YFSETQ in the germline V gene. The CDR3 sequence is 15 residues long. The J segment lost 5 bases and the V segment lost 5 bases, leaving 11 bases of the junction unmatched.

This chain joins TRBV19 and TRBJ2-3; 10 bases match TRBD1. The trim removed 3 bases at V and 10 bases at J, leaving 16 bases unmatched. The CDR3 loop spans 17 amino acids. Germline V CDR1 and CDR2: LNHDA, SQIVND (reference sequence). The CDR3: CASSIRPDRGTGVAQYF. CDR3 nucleotide sequence: TGTGCCAGTAGTATCAGACCGGACAGGGGGACAGGGGTTGCGCAGTATTTT.

V usage is TRBV4-1 and J usage is TRBJ2-3; 11 bases are shared with TRBD2. The V and J ends lost 1 base and 2 bases, in that order; junction bases with no gene match: 5. Germline V gene lookup returns CDR1 MGHRA and CDR2 YSYEKL. This CDR3 has 17 amino acids. The CDR3 spells CASSQVIAGGPTDTQYF. The CDR3 DNA is TGCGCCAGCAGCCAAGTAATAGCGGGGGGGCCCACAGATACGCAGTATTTT.

The chain combines TRBV10-3 with TRBJ1-2; D not resolved. Trimming took 9 bases from V and 5 from J, leaving 16 bases between them. The CDR3 has 13 residues. Germline loops: CDR1 ENHRY, CDR2 SYGVKD. CDR3 sequence (DNA): TGTGCCATTCGGCCCGGGAGCGGATATGGCTACACCTTC. Protein product: CAIRPGSGYGYTF.

This sequence joins TRBV7-2 and TRBJ1-1; D gene ambiguous. Germline CDR1 SGHTA, CDR2 FQGNSA. This CDR3 contains 15 residues. V dropped 2 bases and J dropped 5 bases, with 15 bases sitting between them. CDR3 protein: CASSLNGWGATEAFF. CDR3 in DNA: TGTGCCAGCAGCTTAAACGGCTGGGGAGCGACTGAAGCTTTCTTT.

The rearrangement joins TRBV5-1 to TRBJ2-5; 10 positions agree with TRBD2. J gave up 6 bases and V 0 bases, and 8 bases lay outside the gene matches. The CDR3 has 16 amino acids. Germline V gives CDR1 SGHRS, CDR2 YFSETQ. The CDR3 DNA reads TGCGCCAGCAGCTTGGACAGCGGGAGGGTGTTGAAGACCCAGTACTTC. This encodes CASSLDSGRVLKTQYF.

This sequence joins TRBV9 and TRBJ2-1; unclear D gene. The V end was cut by 2 bases, the J end by 5 bases, with 11 bases between. The CDR3 runs 14 residues. Germline V gene data show CDR1 as SGDLS and CDR2 as YYNGEE. The DNA for the CDR3 is TGTGCCAGCAGCGTTCTGCCTGGAGACAATGAGCAGTTCTTC. As protein: CASSVLPGDNEQFF.

The V gene is TRBV30, the J gene TRBJ2-3, with 8 bases aligning to TRBD1. V lost 3 bases to trimming and J lost 4 bases; unmatched junction nucleotides: 6. Germline CDR1 reads GTSNPN; CDR2 reads SVGIG (reference sequence). CDR3 length: 14 residues. This CDR3 is CAWSRGQVPDTQYF. The CDR3 region has the DNA TGTGCCTGGAGCCGGGGACAGGTACCAGATACGCAGTATTTT.

The V gene is TRBV7-2, the J gene TRBJ1-2; TRBD1 is a possible D gene (5 bases). This CDR3 is built from 15 residues. Trimming took 4 bases from V and 7 from J, leaving 19 bases between them. Germline V gene data show CDR1 as SGHTA and CDR2 as FQGNSA. The CDR3 nucleotides read TGTGCCAGCAGCTCCTACAGGTTTAAATATCCTGGCTACACCTTC. Translated, it gives CASSSYRFKYPGYTF.

J is TRBJ2-7 and V is TRBV12-2; the D segment call TRBD1 is taken from the table without a DNA check. TRBV12-2 is assigned pseudogene status. CDR3 length equals 21 residues. The CDR3 sequence is CASRLGPPGQSSALLYYEQYF. The DNA of the CDR3 is TGTGCAAGTCGCTTGGGACCACCGGGACAGTCCTCCGCCCTCCTCTATTACGAGCAGTACTTC.

About this clone: The sample contains more than one DNA sequence encoding this CDR3. This rearrangement joins TRBV9 to TRBJ2-1, with 8 bases identical to TRBD2. This CDR3 comprises 14 residues. Germline-derived CDR1 and CDR2 are SGDLS and YYNGEE. V shed 1 base, J shed 7 bases, and the junction held 4 bases outside the gene matches. The CDR3 loop is CASSVSGRGNEQFF. The CDR3 coding sequence is TGTGCCAGCAGCGTATCCGGGAGGGGGAATGAGCAGTTCTTC.

This chain's CDR3 is CASSFPGQNYGYTF. Here the CDR3 DNA reads TGTGCCAGCAGTTTTCCCGGACAGAACTATGGCTACACCTTC. The chain couples TRBV28 to TRBJ1-2, with D tentatively TRBD1 (6 bases). Per germline, CDR1 MDHEN and CDR2 SYDVKM. This CDR3 spans 14 amino acids. Trimming removed 3 bases at V and 2 bases at J, with 10 bases between.

The chain uses TRBV5-8 and TRBJ2-7; no definite D call. The germline V gene has CDR1 SGHTS and CDR2 YDEGEE. Trimming pared 0 bases from V and 2 bases from J, leaving 9 bases between. The CDR3 consists of 14 residues. CDR3 loop: CASSLVDVTYEQYF. CDR3 nucleotide sequence: TGTGCCAGCAGCTTGGTAGATGTAACCTACGAGCAGTACTTC.